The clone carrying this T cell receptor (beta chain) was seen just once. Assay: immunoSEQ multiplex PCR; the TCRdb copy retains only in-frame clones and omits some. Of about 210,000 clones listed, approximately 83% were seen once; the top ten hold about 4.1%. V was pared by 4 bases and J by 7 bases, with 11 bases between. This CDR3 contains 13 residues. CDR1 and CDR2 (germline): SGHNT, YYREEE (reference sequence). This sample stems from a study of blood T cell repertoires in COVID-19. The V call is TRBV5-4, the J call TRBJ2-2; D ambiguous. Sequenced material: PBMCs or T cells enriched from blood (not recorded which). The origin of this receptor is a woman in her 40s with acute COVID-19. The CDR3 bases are TGTGCCAGCAGCCTCACGCGGAGCGGGGAGCTGTTTTTT. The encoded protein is CASSLTRSGELFF.